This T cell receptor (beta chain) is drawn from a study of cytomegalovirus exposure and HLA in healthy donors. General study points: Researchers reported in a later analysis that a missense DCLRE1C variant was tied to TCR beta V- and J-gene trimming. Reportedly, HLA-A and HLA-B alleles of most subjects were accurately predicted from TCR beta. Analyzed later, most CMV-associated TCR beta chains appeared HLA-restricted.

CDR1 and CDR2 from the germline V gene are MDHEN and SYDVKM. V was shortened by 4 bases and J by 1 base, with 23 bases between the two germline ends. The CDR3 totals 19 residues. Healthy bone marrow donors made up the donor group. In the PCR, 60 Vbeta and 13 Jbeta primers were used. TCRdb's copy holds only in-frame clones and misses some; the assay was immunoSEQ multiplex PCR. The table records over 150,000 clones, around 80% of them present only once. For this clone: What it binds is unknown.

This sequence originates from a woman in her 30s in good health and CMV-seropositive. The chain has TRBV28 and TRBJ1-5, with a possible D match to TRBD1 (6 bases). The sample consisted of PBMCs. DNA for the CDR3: TGTGCCAGCAGTTCGCTCCGTGCCACCGGGACACTAAGCAATCAGCCCCAGCATTTT. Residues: CASSSLRATGTLSNQPQHF.